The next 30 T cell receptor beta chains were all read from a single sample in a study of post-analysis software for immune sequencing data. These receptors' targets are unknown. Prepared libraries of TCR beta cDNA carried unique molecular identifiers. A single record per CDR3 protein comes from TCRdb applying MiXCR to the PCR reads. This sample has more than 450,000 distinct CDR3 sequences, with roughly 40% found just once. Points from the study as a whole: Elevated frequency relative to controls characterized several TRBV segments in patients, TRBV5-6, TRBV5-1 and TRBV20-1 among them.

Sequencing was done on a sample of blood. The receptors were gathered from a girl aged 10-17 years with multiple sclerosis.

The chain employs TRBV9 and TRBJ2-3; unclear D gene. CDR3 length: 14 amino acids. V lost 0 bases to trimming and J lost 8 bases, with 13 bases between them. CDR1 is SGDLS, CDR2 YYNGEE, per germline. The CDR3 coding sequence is TGTGCCAGCAGCGTAGCCCACCGAGATGGTACGCAGTATTTT. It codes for CASSVAHRDGTQYF.

CDR3 in amino acids: CASSLFTGTGLYEQYF. CDR3 bases: TGTGCCAGCAGCTTGTTCACCGGGACAGGGTTGTACGAGCAGTACTTC. This rearrangement joins TRBV5-6 to TRBJ2-7, with 9 bases lining up with TRBD1. V lost 1 base to trimming and J lost 4 bases; unmatched junction nucleotides: 9. The CDR3 has 16 residues. CDR1 is SGHDT and CDR2 is YYEEEE in the germline V gene.

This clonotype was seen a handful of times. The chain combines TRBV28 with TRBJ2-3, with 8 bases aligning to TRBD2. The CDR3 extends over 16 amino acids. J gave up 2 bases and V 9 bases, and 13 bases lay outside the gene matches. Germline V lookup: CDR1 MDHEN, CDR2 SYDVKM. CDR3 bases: TGTGCCAGTACTAGCGGAGAGGGGCAGGCCACAGATACGCAGTATTTT. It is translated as CASTSGEGQATDTQYF.

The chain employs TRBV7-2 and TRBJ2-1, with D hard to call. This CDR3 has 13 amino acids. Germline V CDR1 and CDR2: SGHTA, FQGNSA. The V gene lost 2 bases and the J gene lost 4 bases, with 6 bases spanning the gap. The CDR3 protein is CASSLWDYNEQFF. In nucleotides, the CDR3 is TGTGCCAGCAGCTTATGGGATTACAATGAGCAGTTCTTC.

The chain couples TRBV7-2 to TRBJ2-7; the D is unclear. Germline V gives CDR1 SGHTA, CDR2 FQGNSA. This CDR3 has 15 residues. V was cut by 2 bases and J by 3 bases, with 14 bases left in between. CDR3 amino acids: CASSLSQRVGYEQYF. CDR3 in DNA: TGTGCCAGCAGCTTATCGCAACGGGTTGGCTACGAGCAGTACTTC. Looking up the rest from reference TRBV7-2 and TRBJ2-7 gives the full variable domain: GAGVSQSPSNKVTEKGKDVELRCDPISGHTALYWYRQSLGQGLEFLIYFQGNSAPDKSGLPSDRFSAERTGGSVSTLTIQRTQQEDSAVYLCASSLSQRVGYEQYFGPGTRLTVT.

CDR3 residues: CASSQLSRRGEETQYF. The CDR3 nucleotides are TGTGCCAGCAGCCAACTAAGCCGGCGGGGGGAAGAGACCCAGTACTTC. V usage is TRBV3-1 and J usage is TRBJ2-5; 8 positions agree with TRBD2. After removal of 2 bases from V and 3 bases from J, the junction contained 8 bases not matched to a gene. The CDR3 runs to 16 residues. Germline V gene sequence: CDR1 LGHDT, CDR2 YNNKEL (reference sequence).

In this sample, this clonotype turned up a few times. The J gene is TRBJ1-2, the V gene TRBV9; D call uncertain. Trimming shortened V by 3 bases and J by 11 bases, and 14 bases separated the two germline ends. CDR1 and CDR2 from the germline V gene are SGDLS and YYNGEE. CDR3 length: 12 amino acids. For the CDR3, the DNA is TGTGCCAGCAGCGCGAACCCGGCCTGGTACACCTTC. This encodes CASSANPAWYTF.

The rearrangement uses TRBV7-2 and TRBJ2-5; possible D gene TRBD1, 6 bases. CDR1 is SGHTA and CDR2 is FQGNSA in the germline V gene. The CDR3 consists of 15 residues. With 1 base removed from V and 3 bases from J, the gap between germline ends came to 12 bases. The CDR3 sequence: CASSLESGDKETQYF. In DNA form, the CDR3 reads TGTGCCAGCAGCTTAGAGTCAGGGGATAAAGAGACCCAGTACTTC.

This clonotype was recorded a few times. CDR3 in DNA: TGCGCCAGCAGCCAAGAGTGGCAGGAGGGCAATCAGCCCCAGCATTTT. Protein: CASSQEWQEGNQPQHF. The chain carries TRBV4-1 and TRBJ1-5, with D uncertain. The germline V gene has CDR1 MGHRA and CDR2 YSYEKL. The V end was cut by 0 bases, the J end by 2 bases, with 11 bases between. The CDR3 has 16 residues.

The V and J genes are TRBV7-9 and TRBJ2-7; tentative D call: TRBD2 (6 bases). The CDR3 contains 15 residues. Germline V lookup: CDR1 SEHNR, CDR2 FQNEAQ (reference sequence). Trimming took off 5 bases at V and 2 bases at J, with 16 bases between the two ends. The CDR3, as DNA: TGTGCCAGCAGCCCACCGACCGGGAGACCCTACGAGCAGTACTTC. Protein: CASSPPTGRPYEQYF.

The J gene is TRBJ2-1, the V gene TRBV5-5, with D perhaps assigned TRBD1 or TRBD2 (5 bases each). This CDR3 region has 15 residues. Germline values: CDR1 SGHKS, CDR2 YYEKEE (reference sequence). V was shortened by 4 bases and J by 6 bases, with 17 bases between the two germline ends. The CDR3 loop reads CASSQRRDGGNEQFF. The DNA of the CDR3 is TGTGCCAGCAGCCAGCGACGGGACGGCGGCAATGAGCAGTTCTTC.

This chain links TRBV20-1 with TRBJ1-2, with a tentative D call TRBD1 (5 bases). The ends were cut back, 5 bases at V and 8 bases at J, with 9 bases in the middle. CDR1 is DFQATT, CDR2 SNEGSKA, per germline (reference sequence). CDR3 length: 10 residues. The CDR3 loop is CSAAGQGYTF. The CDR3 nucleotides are TGCAGTGCTGCGGGGCAGGGCTACACCTTC.

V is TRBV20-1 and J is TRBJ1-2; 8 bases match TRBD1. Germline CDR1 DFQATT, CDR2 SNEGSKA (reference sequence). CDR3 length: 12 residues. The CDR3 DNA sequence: TGCAATACCGACAGGGGCCTTAATGGCTACACCTTC. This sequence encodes CNTDRGLNGYTF.

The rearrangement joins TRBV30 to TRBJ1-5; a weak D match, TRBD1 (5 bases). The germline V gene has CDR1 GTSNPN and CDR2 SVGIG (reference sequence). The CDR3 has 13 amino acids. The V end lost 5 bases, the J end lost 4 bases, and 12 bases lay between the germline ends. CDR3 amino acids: CAWAPGHNQPQHF. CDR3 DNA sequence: TGTGCCTGGGCCCCGGGGCATAATCAGCCCCAGCATTTT.

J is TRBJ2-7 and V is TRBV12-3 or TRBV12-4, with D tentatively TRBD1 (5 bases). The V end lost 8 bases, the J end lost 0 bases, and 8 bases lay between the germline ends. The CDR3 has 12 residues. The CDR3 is CASQTASYEQYF. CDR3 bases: TGTGCCAGCCAGACAGCCTCCTACGAGCAGTACTTC.

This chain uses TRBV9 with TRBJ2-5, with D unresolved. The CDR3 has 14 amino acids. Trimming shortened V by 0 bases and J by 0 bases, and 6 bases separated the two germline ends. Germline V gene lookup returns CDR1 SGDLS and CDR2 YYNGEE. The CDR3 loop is CASSVAQDQETQYF. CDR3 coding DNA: TGTGCCAGCAGCGTAGCTCAGGACCAAGAGACCCAGTACTTC.

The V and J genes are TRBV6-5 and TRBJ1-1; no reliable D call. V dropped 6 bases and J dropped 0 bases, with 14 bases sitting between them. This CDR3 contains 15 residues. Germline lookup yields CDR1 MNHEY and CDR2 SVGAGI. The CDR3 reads CASSLTEIMNTEAFF. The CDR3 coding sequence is TGTGCCAGCAGCCTCACGGAGATAATGAACACTGAAGCTTTCTTT.

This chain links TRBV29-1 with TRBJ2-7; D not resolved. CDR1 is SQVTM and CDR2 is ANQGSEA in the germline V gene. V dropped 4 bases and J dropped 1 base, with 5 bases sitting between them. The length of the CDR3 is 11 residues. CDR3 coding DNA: TGCAGCGTTGTCCTTTCCTACGAGCAGTACTTC. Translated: CSVVLSYEQYF.

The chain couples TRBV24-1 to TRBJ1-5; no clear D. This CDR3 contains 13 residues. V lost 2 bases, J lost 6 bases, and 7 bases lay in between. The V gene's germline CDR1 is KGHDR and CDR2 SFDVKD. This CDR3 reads CATSDSWGQPQHF. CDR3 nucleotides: TGTGCCACCAGTGATTCATGGGGTCAGCCCCAGCATTTT.

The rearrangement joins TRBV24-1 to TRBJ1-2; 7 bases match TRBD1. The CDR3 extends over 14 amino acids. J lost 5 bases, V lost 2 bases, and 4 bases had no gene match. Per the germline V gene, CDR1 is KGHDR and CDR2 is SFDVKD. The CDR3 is CATSDSDREYGYTF. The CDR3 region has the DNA TGTGCCACCAGTGATTCCGACAGGGAATATGGCTACACCTTC.

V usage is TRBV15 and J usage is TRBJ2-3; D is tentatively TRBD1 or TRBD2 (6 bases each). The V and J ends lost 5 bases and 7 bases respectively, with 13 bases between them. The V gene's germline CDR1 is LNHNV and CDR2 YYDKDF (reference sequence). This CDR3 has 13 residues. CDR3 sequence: CATSPVGGNTQYF. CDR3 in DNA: TGTGCCACCAGCCCGGTCGGGGGCAATACGCAGTATTTT. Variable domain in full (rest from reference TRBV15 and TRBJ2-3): DAMVIQNPRYQVTQFGKPVTLSCSQTLNHNVMYWYQQKSSQAPKLLFHYYDKDFNNEADTPDNFQSRRPNTSFCFLDIRSPGLGDTAMYLCATSPVGGNTQYFGPGTRLTVL.

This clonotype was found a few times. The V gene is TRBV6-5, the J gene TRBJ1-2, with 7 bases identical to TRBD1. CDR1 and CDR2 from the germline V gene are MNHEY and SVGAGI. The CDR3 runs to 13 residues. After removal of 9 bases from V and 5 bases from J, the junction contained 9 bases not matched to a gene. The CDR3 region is CASWTGVSYGYTF. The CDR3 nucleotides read TGTGCCAGTTGGACAGGCGTATCTTATGGCTACACCTTC.

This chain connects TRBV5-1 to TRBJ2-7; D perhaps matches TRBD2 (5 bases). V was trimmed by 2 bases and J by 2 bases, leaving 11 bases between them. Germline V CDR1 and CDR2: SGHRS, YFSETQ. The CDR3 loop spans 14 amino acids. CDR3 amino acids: CASSFVSGAYEQYF. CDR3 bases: TGCGCCAGCAGCTTCGTCAGCGGCGCCTACGAGCAGTACTTC.

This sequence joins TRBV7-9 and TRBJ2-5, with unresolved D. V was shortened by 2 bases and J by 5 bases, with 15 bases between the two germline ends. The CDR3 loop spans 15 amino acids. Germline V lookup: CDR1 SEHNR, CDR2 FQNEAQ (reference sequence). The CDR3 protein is CASSLTAGRVETQYF. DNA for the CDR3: TGTGCCAGCAGCTTAACGGCTGGAAGAGTGGAGACCCAGTACTTC.

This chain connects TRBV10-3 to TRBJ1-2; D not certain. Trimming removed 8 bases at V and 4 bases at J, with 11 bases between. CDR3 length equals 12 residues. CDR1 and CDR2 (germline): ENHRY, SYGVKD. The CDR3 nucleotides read TGTGCCATCTCCCAAACGACCTATGGCTACACCTTC. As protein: CAISQTTYGYTF.

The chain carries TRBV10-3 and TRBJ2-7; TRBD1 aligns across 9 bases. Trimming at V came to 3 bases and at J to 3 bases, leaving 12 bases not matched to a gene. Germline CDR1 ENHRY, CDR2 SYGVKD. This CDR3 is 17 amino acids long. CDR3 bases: TGTGCCATCAGTGATAGAGGCGGACAGGGGAGGCTCTACGAGCAGTACTTC. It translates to CAISDRGGQGRLYEQYF.

CDR3 sequence: CASSSDRSSYEQYF. In nucleotides, the CDR3 is TGCGCCAGCAGCTCGGACAGGAGCTCCTACGAGCAGTACTTC. The chain recombines TRBV5-1 with TRBJ2-7, with TRBD1 matching 7 bases. Losses at the gene ends were 3 bases for V and 0 bases for J; bases not matched to a gene: 3. CDR1 SGHRS and CDR2 YFSETQ come from the germline V gene. This CDR3 region has 14 residues.

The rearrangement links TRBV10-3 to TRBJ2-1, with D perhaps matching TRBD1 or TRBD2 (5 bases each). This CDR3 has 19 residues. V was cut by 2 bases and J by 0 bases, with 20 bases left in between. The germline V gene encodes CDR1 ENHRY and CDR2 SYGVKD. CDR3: CAISEPLPGAFVSYNEQFF. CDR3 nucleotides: TGTGCCATCAGTGAGCCGCTTCCCGGGGCCTTTGTCTCCTACAATGAGCAGTTCTTC.

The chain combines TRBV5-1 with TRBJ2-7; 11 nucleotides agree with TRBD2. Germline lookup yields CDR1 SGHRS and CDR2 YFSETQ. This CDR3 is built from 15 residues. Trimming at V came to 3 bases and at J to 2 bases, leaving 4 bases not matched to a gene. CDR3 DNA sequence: TGCGCCAGCAGCTACGCGACTAGCGGGACCTACGAGCAGTACTTC. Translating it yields CASSYATSGTYEQYF.

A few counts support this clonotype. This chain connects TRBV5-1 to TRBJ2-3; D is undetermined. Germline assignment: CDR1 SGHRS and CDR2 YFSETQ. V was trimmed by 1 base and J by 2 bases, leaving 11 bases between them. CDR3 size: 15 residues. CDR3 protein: CASSLRAEPTDTQYF. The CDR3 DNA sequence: TGCGCCAGCAGCTTGAGGGCGGAACCCACAGATACGCAGTATTTT.